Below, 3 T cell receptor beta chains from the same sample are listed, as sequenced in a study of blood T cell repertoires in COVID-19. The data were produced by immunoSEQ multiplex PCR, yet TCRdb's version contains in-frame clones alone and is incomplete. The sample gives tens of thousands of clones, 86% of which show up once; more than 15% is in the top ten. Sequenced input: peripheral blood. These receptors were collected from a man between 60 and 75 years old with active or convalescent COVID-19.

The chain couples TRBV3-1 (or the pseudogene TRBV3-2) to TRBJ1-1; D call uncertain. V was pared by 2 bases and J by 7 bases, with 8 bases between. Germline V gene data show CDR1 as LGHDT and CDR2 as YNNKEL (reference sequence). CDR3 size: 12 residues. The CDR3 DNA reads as TGTGCCAGCAGCCAATTGGGCCGTGAAGCTTTCTTT. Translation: CASSQLGREAFF.

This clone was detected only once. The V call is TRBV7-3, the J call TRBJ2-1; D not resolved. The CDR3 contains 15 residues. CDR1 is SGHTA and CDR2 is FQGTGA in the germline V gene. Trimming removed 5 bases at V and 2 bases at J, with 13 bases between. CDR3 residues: CASSPLGSTYNEQFF. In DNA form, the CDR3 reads TGTGCCAGCAGCCCCCTCGGGTCCACCTACAATGAGCAGTTCTTC.

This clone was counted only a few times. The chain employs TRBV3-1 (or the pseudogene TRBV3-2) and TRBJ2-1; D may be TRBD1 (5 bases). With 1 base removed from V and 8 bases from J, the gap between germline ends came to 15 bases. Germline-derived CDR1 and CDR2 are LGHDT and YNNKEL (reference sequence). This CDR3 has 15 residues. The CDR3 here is CASSQGRQGNDEQFF. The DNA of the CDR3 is TGTGCCAGCAGCCAAGGGCGTCAGGGTAACGATGAGCAGTTCTTC.